Following are 24 T cell receptor beta chains from one sample sequenced in a study of blood T cell repertoires in COVID-19. Measured with immunoSEQ multiplex PCR; TCRdb has only the in-frame clones, and not every one. The table has about 250,000 clones, roughly 88% seen once. Sequencing was performed on peripheral blood. The receptors come from an elderly man with acute or convalescent COVID-19.

The rearrangement uses TRBV6-6 and TRBJ1-4; D gene uncertain. Between the trimmed V and J ends, which lost 8 bases and 3 bases, there was a span of 10 bases. The CDR3 contains 13 residues. Germline loops: CDR1 MNHNY, CDR2 SVGAGI (reference sequence). The CDR3 DNA reads TGTGCCAGCTCCCCCGGGGCTAATGAAAAACTGTTTTTT. This sequence encodes CASSPGANEKLFF.

This sequence joins TRBV19 and TRBJ1-2; tentatively, D is TRBD1 (5 bases). CDR3 length equals 17 residues. Germline-derived CDR1 and CDR2 are LNHDA and SQIVND (reference sequence). V was trimmed by 5 bases and J by 0 bases, leaving 19 bases between them. CDR3 in DNA: TGTGCCAGTAGTGCATCCGGGACTGGGGGAGCTAACTATGGCTACACCTTC. Protein sequence: CASSASGTGGANYGYTF.

The chain carries TRBV12-2 and TRBJ1-6; the table's D call of TRBD1 was not tested on the DNA. TRBV12-2 is recorded as a pseudogene. The CDR3 has 16 residues. CDR3 loop: CASRLEAGPDNSPLHF. The CDR3, as DNA: TGTGCAAGTCGCTTAGAGGCAGGGCCCGATAATTCACCCCTCCACTTT.

The V gene is TRBV7-2, the J gene TRBJ1-2; weak D call: TRBD1 (5 bases). CDR3 length equals 13 residues. Germline lookup yields CDR1 SGHTA and CDR2 FQGNSA. V lost 1 base and J lost 8, with 11 bases in between. CDR3 sequence reads: CASSLDPGLGYTF. The CDR3, as DNA: TGTGCCAGCAGCTTAGACCCAGGGTTAGGCTACACCTTC.

For the CDR3, the DNA is TGTGCCAGCAGCTTAATTGGCGGGGTGATAGATACGCAGTATTTT. Translated, it gives CASSLIGGVIDTQYF. This chain links TRBV7-3 with TRBJ2-3; D might be TRBD2 (6 bases). V was cut by 1 base and J by 5 bases, with 13 bases left in between. The CDR3 sequence is 15 residues long. The germline gives CDR1 SGHTA, CDR2 FQGTGA.

The CDR3 is CSARQGEEQYF. The CDR3 DNA follows: TGCAGTGCTAGACAGGGGGAAGAGCAGTACTTC. This chain links TRBV20-1 with TRBJ2-7; 7 nucleotides agree with TRBD1. The length of the CDR3 is 11 residues. Trimming cost V 2 bases and J 7 bases; bases outside gene matches: 2. Germline V gene data show CDR1 as DFQATT and CDR2 as SNEGSKA (reference sequence).

V is TRBV19 and J is TRBJ2-3; TRBD2 matches at 14 bases. After removal of 7 bases from V and 6 bases from J, the junction contained 9 bases not matched to a gene. CDR3 length equals 16 residues. Germline CDR1 LNHDA, CDR2 SQIVND (reference sequence). CDR3 nucleotide sequence: TGTGCCAGTAAGCTAGGGACTAGCGGGGGCCGGGATACGCAGTATTTT. Protein sequence: CASKLGTSGGRDTQYF.

This clone was seen only once. The chain links TRBV29-1 to TRBJ1-2; perhaps TRBD1 as D (5 bases). The V end was cut by 2 bases, the J end by 12 bases, with 16 bases between. Germline CDR1 is SQVTM and CDR2 is ANQGSEA. The CDR3 covers 12 residues. CDR3 residues: CSVELPGTTHTF. In DNA, the CDR3 is TGCAGCGTTGAACTCCCCGGGACTACTCACACCTTC.

The chain has TRBV27 and TRBJ1-4; the match to TRBD1 covers 7 bases. The CDR3 sequence is 14 residues long. Germline V lookup: CDR1 MNHEY, CDR2 SMNVEV (reference sequence). Trimming at V came to 2 bases and at J to 5 bases, leaving 2 bases not matched to a gene. CDR3 nucleotide sequence: TGTGCCAGCAGTTTAAAACAGGGGAATGAAAAACTGTTTTTT. It yields the protein CASSLKQGNEKLFF.

This clone occurred once. This sequence joins TRBV21-1 and TRBJ2-1; TRBD2 was called by the table and not checked on the DNA. TRBV21-1 is noted as a pseudogene. The CDR3 runs to 18 residues. The CDR3 DNA is TGTGCCAGCAGCAAAGAGGTAAGGCGGGAGGGCTCCTACAATGAGCAGTTCTTC. This encodes CASSKEVRREGSYNEQFF.

The rearrangement uses TRBV3-1 (or the pseudogene TRBV3-2) and TRBJ2-3; 8 nucleotides line up with TRBD2. Per the germline V gene, CDR1 is LGHDT and CDR2 is YNNKEL (reference sequence). CDR3 size: 17 residues. The V and J ends lost 0 bases and 3 bases, in that order; junction bases with no gene match: 8. The CDR3 DNA is TGTGCCAGCAGCCAAGATTGGGCAGCGGGGGCTACAGATACGCAGTATTTT. Translating gives CASSQDWAAGATDTQYF.

The chain carries TRBV19 and TRBJ1-5, with 7 bases fitting TRBD1. CDR3 length: 13 residues. Per the germline V gene, CDR1 is LNHDA and CDR2 is SQIVND (reference sequence). The V gene end was trimmed by 4 bases and the J gene end by 7 bases; junction bases not matched to a gene: 4. In DNA form, the CDR3 reads TGTGCCAGTAGTACGACAGGGAGGCAGCCCCAGCATTTT. Its protein is CASSTTGRQPQHF.

V usage is TRBV19 and J usage is TRBJ1-2, with 11 bases lining up with TRBD1. With 3 bases clipped from V and 3 bases from J, the junction kept 3 bases outside the gene matches. Germline V gene lookup returns CDR1 LNHDA and CDR2 SQIVND (reference sequence). The CDR3 runs to 15 residues. The DNA for the CDR3 is TGTGCCAGTAGTATGGACAGGGGGCTGGACTATGGCTACACCTTC. Protein product: CASSMDRGLDYGYTF.

The J gene is TRBJ2-5, the V gene TRBV18; TRBD1 is a possible D gene (5 bases). The CDR3 spans 19 residues. Deletions cut 0 bases from V and 2 bases from J, with 22 bases between. Germline V gene lookup returns CDR1 KGHSH and CDR2 LQKENI. The CDR3 nucleotides are TGTGCCAGCTCACCACCAAGGGGCGATTCCTATCAGGAGCAAGAGACCCAGTACTTC. Its protein is CASSPPRGDSYQEQETQYF. The full variable domain, completed using reference TRBV18 and TRBJ2-5, is NAGVMQNPRHLVRRRGQEARLRCSPMKGHSHVYWYRQLPEEGLKFMVYLQKENIIDESGMPKERFSAEFPKEGPSILRIQQVVRGDSAAYFCASSPPRGDSYQEQETQYFGPGTRLLVL.

V and J are TRBV18 and TRBJ2-7, with 7 bases aligning to TRBD2. Germline lookup yields CDR1 KGHSH and CDR2 LQKENI. The CDR3 contains 13 residues. Unmatched junction bases numbered 1, after V lost 2 bases and J lost 3 bases. CDR3 DNA: TGTGCCAGCTCACCAGGACTAGTCTACGAGCAGTACTTC. Translating it yields CASSPGLVYEQYF.

The V gene is TRBV28, the J gene TRBJ2-5, with D tentatively TRBD1 (6 bases). CDR3 length equals 14 residues. The V end was cut by 7 bases, the J end by 0 bases, with 12 bases between. Looked up from germline, CDR1 is MDHEN and CDR2 is SYDVKM. As DNA, the CDR3 is TGTGCCAGCATCCCGGACAGAAACCAAGAGACCCAGTACTTC. Amino acid sequence: CASIPDRNQETQYF.

This rearrangement joins TRBV5-1 to TRBJ2-1, with 7 bases lining up with TRBD1. This CDR3 spans 16 amino acids. From germline, CDR1 is SGHRS and CDR2 YFSETQ. V lost 4 bases, J lost 7 bases, and 14 bases stayed unmatched. CDR3 in amino acids: CASSQSPGQINNEQFF. The CDR3 DNA reads TGCGCCAGCAGCCAAAGTCCGGGACAGATAAATAATGAGCAGTTCTTC.

This chain joins TRBV5-6 and TRBJ1-4; possibly TRBD1 for D (6 bases). V was pared by 4 bases and J by 8 bases, with 18 bases between. Germline V gene sequence: CDR1 SGHDT, CDR2 YYEEEE. The CDR3 covers 15 residues. CDR3 region: CASSLTGRTWEKLFF. CDR3 bases: TGTGCCAGCAGCCTCACAGGGCGTACGTGGGAAAAACTGTTTTTT. The whole variable domain, remainder taken from reference TRBV5-6 and TRBJ1-4, is DAGVTQSPTHLIKTRGQQVTLRCSPKSGHDTVSWYQQALGQGPQFIFQYYEEEERQRGNFPDRFSGHQFPNYSSELNVNALLLGDSALYLCASSLTGRTWEKLFFGSGTQLSVL.

In regard to this clone: The same CDR3 can be traced to other DNA sequences in this sample. The chain is built from TRBV5-6 and TRBJ2-7; D uncertain. V lost 2 bases and J lost 3, with 3 bases in between. Germline assignment: CDR1 SGHDT and CDR2 YYEEEE. The CDR3 has 11 residues. The CDR3 here is CASSLYYEQYF. The CDR3 nucleotides are TGTGCCAGCAGCTTATACTACGAGCAGTACTTC.

The table lists this clone with a count of one. The chain recombines TRBV7-9 with TRBJ2-1; 8 bases are shared with TRBD1. Germline CDR1 and CDR2: SEHNR and FQNEAQ (reference sequence). The CDR3 is made up of 15 amino acids. Unmatched junction bases numbered 0, after V lost 0 bases and J lost 2 bases. CDR3 residues: CASSLAGQAYNEQFF. The CDR3, as DNA: TGTGCCAGCAGCTTAGCGGGACAGGCCTACAATGAGCAGTTCTTC.

This chain links TRBV6-5 with TRBJ1-1; a weak D match, TRBD1 (6 bases). V was clipped by 5 bases and J by 1 base, with 11 bases between them. Germline V lookup: CDR1 MNHEY, CDR2 SVGAGI. The CDR3 consists of 14 residues. The CDR3 sequence is CASSRTDTNTEAFF. As DNA, the CDR3 is TGTGCCAGCAGTAGGACAGACACGAACACTGAAGCTTTCTTT.

V usage is TRBV19 and J usage is TRBJ1-6; 11 bases agree with TRBD1. This CDR3 contains 18 residues. Germline assignment: CDR1 LNHDA and CDR2 SQIVND (reference sequence). J was trimmed by 2 bases and V by 7 bases; bases with no gene match: 10. CDR3 coding DNA: TGTGCCAGTAACAGAAAAGGGACAGGGGGTCCCTATAATTCACCCCTCCACTTT. The encoded protein is CASNRKGTGGPYNSPLHF.

This clone was observed once. CDR3 DNA sequence: TGTGCCAGCAGCCCGAGTACAGGGGTAGGACAGCCCCAGCATTTT. Translated: CASSPSTGVGQPQHF. The V gene is TRBV9, the J gene TRBJ1-5, with 7 bases that match TRBD1. The CDR3 loop spans 15 amino acids. In germline, CDR1 is SGDLS, CDR2 YYNGEE. V trimming: 4 bases; J trimming: 7 bases; junction bases outside the gene matches: 11.

With respect to this clone: Distinct nucleotide sequences in the sample also encode this CDR3. The V and J genes are TRBV19 and TRBJ1-5, with 7 bases matching TRBD1. V gave up 7 bases and J gave up 2 bases; unmatched junction bases: 8. The CDR3 spans 15 residues. Germline values: CDR1 LNHDA, CDR2 SQIVND (reference sequence). In nucleotides, the CDR3 is TGTGCCAGTATTCGTTCTACAGGGGGCAATCAGCCCCAGCATTTT. This translates into CASIRSTGGNQPQHF.